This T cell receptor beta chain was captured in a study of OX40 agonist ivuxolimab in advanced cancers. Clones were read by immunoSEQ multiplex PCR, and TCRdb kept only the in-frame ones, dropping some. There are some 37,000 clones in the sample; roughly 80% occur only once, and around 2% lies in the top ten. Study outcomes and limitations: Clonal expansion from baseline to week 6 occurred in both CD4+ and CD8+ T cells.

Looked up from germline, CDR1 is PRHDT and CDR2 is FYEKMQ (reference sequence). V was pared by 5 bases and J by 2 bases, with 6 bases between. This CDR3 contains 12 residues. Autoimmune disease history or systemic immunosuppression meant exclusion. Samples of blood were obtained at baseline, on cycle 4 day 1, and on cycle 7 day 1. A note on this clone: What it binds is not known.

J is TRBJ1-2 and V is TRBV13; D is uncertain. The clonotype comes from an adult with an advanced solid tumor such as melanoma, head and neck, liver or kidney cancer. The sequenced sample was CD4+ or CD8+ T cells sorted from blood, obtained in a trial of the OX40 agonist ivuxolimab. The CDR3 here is CASSLENYGYTF. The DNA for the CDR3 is TGTGCCAGCAGCCTCGAGAACTATGGCTACACCTTC.